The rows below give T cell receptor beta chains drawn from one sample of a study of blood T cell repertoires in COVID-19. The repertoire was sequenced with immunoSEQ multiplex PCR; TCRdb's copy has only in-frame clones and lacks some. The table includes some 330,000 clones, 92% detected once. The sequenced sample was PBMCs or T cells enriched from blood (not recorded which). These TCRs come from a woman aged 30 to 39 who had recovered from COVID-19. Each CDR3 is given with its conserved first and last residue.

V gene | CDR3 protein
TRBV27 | CASSSQDISPLHF
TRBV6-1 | CASSETGTSPLHF
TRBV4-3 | CASSQTRGVQPQHF
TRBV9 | CASSVSPSAGSGEQYF
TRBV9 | CASSVGSSGGHTQETQYF
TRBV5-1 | CASSGTGPGSEAFF
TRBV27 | CASSRQANQPQHF
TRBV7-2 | CASSRTVGAGELFF
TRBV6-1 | CASSEQGYGNYGYTF
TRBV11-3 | CASSLEGWGRVNTEAFF
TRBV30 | CASRQGAQMNGYTF
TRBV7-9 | CASPVEDTQYF
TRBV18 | CASSPLDREEAFF
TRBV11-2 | CASRAPGNYGYTF
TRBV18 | CASSPGDEQFF
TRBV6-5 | CASTPGGAGGELFF
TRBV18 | CASSLGLAETQYF
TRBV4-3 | CASSQRAGATDTQYF
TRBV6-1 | CASSDNRGVNTEAFF
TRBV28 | CASSLRQGAKNIQYF
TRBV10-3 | CAISESVAGVNEQFF
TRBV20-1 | CSALSLTEAFF
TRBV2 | CASSTLLAGGPNNEQFF
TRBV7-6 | CASSLALTHSSPSPLHF
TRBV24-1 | CATSRGGPNYGYTF
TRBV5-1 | CASSPGVDYEQYF
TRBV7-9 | CASSLAPGTSNTEAFF
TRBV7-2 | CASSSRGTNYGYTF
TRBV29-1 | CSVKQGAAMNTEAFF
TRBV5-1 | CASSLKLAGGQDTQYF